What follows is one T cell receptor beta chain and its context. Its antigen is unknown. No much larger clonotype is one base removed from it; base qualities were not supplied. At the junction V is shortened by 7 bases and J by 3 bases; bases outside the gene matches: 7. For CDR1 and CDR2, the germline V gene (reference sequence) lists MNHEY and SMNVEV. Spanning cysteine to phenylalanine, the CDR3 consists of 15 amino acids. Left in the record is the CDR3 DNA by itself, 45 bases read in frame from the first base. These data belong to a study of OX40 agonist ivuxolimab in advanced cancers. Regarding the research as a whole: Ivuxolimab, which targeted the costimulatory receptor OX40 (CD134), was an agonistic, fully human IgG2 monoclonal antibody. A male proportion of 82.7% and a mean age of about 60 years, ranging from roughly 20 to 80, were recorded for the dose-escalation cohort. Peripheral TCRbeta sequencing aimed to test whether ivuxolimab altered TCR sequence diversity and caused clonal T-cell expansion. The paper describes the monotherapy dose-escalation part (N of about 52 patients) of the phase I trial of ivuxolimab. Of the approximately 54 dose-escalation patients, hepatocellular carcinoma was present in roughly 19, melanoma in approximately 15, renal cell carcinoma in 9 and head and neck cancer in 9. Patients were allowed to have had prior anti-PD-1, anti-PD-L1 or anti-CTLA-4 therapy, and 40% to 45% of the dose-escalation patients had previously received checkpoint inhibitors. Intravenous ivuxolimab was administered to patients every 2 weeks at six dose levels: 0.01, 0.1, 0.3, 1.5, 3 and 10 mg/kg. Partial responses occurred in three dose-escalation patients: two with cutaneous melanoma and one with hepatocellular carcinoma. General study outcomes and caveats: Low levels of normalized T-cell clonal expansion were also seen in some nonresponding patients. Partial responders in the 0.1-3.0 mg/kg groups had among the lowest normalized peripheral clonal expansion, especially among CD8+ T cells. Clonal expansion of both CD4+ and CD8+ blood T cells was observed from baseline to week 6 at doses 0.1 to 3.0 mg/kg. The antigen specificity of the peripheral T cells that underwent clonal expansion was not determined. On average, CD8+ T cells showed more expanded clones than CD4+ T cells after ivuxolimab.

Genomic DNA was isolated from the sorted cells so that the TCRbeta CDR3 region could be sequenced. The immunoSEQ Assay was used for sequencing of TCRbeta CDR3 regions. TCRdb took over this immuneACCESS table, retaining in-frame rearrangements with V and J assigned. Such tables are incomplete; in checked studies, under half of the missing clones stem from an unresolved V gene, and the remainder is unexplained. The sample has some 21,000 clones on record, about 76% of them singletons. The leading ten clones occupy about 19% of the sample. Patients with autoimmune disease history or receiving systemic immunosuppression were excluded from the trial. Peripheral blood for TCR sequencing was collected from all dose cohorts at baseline, on cycle 4 day 1, and on cycle 7 day 1. Samples were obtained from an open-label, multicenter, first-in-human phase I dose-escalation trial of ivuxolimab. Adults with locally advanced or metastatic melanoma, renal cell, hepatocellular, or head and neck squamous cell carcinoma were enrolled in the trial. CD4+ and CD8+ T cells were sorted separately from peripheral blood before TCR sequencing.

The V gene is TRBV27 and the J gene is TRBJ2-1; a stretch of 9 junction bases matches TRBD2. The clonotype was recovered from an adult with an advanced solid tumor such as melanoma, head and neck, liver or kidney cancer. Here the sequenced sample was CD4+ or CD8+ T cells sorted from blood, taken in a trial of the OX40 agonist ivuxolimab. The CDR3 protein is CASTATSGDYNEQFF. The nucleotide sequence reads TGTGCCAGCACTGCGACTAGCGGAGACTACAATGAGCAGTTCTTC.